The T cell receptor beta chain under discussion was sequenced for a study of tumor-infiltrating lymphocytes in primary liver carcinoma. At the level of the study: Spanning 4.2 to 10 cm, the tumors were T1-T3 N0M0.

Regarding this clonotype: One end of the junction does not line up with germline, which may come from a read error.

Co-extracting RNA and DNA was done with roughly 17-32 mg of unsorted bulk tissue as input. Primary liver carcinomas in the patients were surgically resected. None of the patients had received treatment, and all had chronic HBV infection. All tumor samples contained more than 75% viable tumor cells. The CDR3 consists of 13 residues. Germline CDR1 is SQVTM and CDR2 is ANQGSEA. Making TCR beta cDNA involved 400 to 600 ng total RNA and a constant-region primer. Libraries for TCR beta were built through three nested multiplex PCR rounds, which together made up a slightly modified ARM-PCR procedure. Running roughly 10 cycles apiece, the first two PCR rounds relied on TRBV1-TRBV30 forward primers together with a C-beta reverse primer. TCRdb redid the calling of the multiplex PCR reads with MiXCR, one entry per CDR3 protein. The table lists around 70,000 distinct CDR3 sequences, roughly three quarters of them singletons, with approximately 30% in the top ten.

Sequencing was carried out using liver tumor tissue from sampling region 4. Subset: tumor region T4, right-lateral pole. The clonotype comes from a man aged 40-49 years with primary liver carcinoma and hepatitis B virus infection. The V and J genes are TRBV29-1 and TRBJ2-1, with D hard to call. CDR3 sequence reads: CNVDAQRSNEQFF. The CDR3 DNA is TGCAACGTTGATGCTCAGAGGAGCAATGAGCAGTTTTTC.